These 8 T cell receptor beta chains share one sample of origin, sequenced in a study of CD8 T cells in ankylosing spondylitis (dated by TCRdb to about 2017). Libraries were built with 5' RACE. Sequencing used an Illumina HiSeq 2500. The public reads were run again by TCRdb, first through fastp at Q25 and then through MiXCR, and only productive beta chains were kept. A single entry per CDR3 protein holds the most common genes and DNA from its merged rows. The table for this sample lists around 150,000 distinct CDR3 sequences; around 42% of them were counted only once. The ten largest clones capture 13% to 15% of the sample. Sequences were obtained from synovial fluid, either unsorted or a sorted T cell fraction (not recorded which). The receptors were sampled from a male donor with ankylosing spondylitis.

The rearrangement uses TRBV4-1 and TRBJ1-1; D is ambiguous. The CDR3 spans 16 residues. Trimming shortened V by 1 base and J by 0 bases, and 12 bases separated the two germline ends. Germline-derived CDR1 and CDR2 are MGHRA and YSYEKL. CDR3 region: CASSQAPGSVNTEAFF. The DNA for the CDR3 is TGCGCCAGCAGCCAAGCACCGGGGTCCGTGAACACTGAAGCTTTCTTT.

CDR3 region: CASSFRLAGDQETQYF. The CDR3 DNA reads as TGTGCCAGCAGTTTTAGGCTAGCGGGGGACCAAGAGACCCAGTACTTC. The gene calls are TRBV12-3 or TRBV12-4 and TRBJ2-5; 10 positions agree with TRBD2. After removal of 3 bases from V and 0 bases from J, the junction contained 4 bases not matched to a gene. The CDR3 spans 16 residues.

This clonotype was seen more than once but under ten times. V gene TRBV7-9 combines with J gene TRBJ1-1; 9 bases line up with TRBD1. V was clipped by 5 bases and J by 6 bases; unmatched bases: 10. This CDR3 has 15 residues. From germline, CDR1 is SEHNR and CDR2 FQNEAQ (reference sequence). As DNA, the CDR3 is TGTGCCAGCAGCGCCCGGGACAGGGAGGTCCCTGAAGCTTTCTTT. It specifies CASSARDREVPEAFF.

The chain links TRBV5-1 to TRBJ1-6, with TRBD1 matching 9 bases. This CDR3 spans 15 amino acids. Germline-derived CDR1 and CDR2 are SGHRS and YFSETQ. J lost 7 bases, V lost 1 base, and 3 bases had no gene match. CDR3 residues: CASSLSGTGNSPLHF. CDR3 nucleotide sequence: TGCGCCAGCAGCTTGAGCGGGACAGGGAATTCACCCCTCCACTTT.

V gene TRBV11-2 combines with J gene TRBJ1-4, with D unclear. Trimming left V 0 bases short and J 8 bases short, with 13 bases between. The germline V gene encodes CDR1 SGHAT and CDR2 FQNNGV. The CDR3 spans 15 residues. The CDR3 sequence: CASSLEQLPREKLFF. In nucleotides, the CDR3 is TGTGCCAGCAGCTTAGAACAGCTCCCTCGCGAAAAACTGTTTTTT. The whole variable domain, filled in from reference TRBV11-2 and TRBJ1-4, reads EAGVAQSPRYKIIEKRQSVAFWCNPISGHATLYWYQQILGQGPKLLIQFQNNGVVDDSQLPKDRFSAERLKGVDSTLKIQPAKLEDSAVYLCASSLEQLPREKLFFGSGTQLSVL.

This clonotype was found a few times. DNA for the CDR3: TGCAGTGCTAGTAGCGGCTACTACGAGCAGTACTTC. Translating it yields CSASSGYYEQYF. The rearrangement links TRBV20-1 to TRBJ2-7, with D perhaps TRBD2 (6 bases). V lost 3 bases, J lost 3 bases, and 9 bases lay in between. The CDR3 loop spans 12 amino acids. Germline V gives CDR1 DFQATT, CDR2 SNEGSKA (reference sequence).

The chain joins TRBV18 to TRBJ1-6, with D possibly being TRBD1 (6 bases). Germline CDR1 is KGHSH and CDR2 is LQKENI. This CDR3 comprises 19 residues. V was trimmed by 4 bases and J by 4 bases, leaving 23 bases between them. CDR3 bases: TGTGCCAGCTCACGGTTAGCCCAGGGGCCGCATCGATATAATTCACCCCTCCACTTT. Translating it yields CASSRLAQGPHRYNSPLHF.

The chain couples TRBV7-6 to TRBJ1-1; 7 bases agree with TRBD1. The CDR3 covers 15 residues. The germline V gene has CDR1 SGHVS and CDR2 FNYEAQ. Losses at the gene ends were 3 bases for V and 5 bases for J; bases not matched to a gene: 9. In DNA, the CDR3 is TGTGCCAGCAGCTTTGTGCAGGGGGTAGGAACTGAAGCTTTCTTT. It specifies CASSFVQGVGTEAFF. Full variable domain (rest looked up from reference TRBV7-6 and TRBJ1-1): GAGVSQSPRYKVTKRGQDVALRCDPISGHVSLYWYRQALGQGPEFLTYFNYEAQQDKSGLPNDRFSAERPEGSISTLTIQRTEQRDSAMYRCASSFVQGVGTEAFFGQGTRLTVV.